Sequencing of this T cell receptor (beta chain) was carried out in a study of blood T cell repertoires in COVID-19. Across the whole study: Spain, Italy and the United States supplied samples that represented acute and convalescent COVID-19. T cells, B-cell-depleted T cells, or PBMCs provided the cDNA or gDNA that served as material.

Trimming took 4 bases from V and 1 from J, leaving 8 bases between them. The germline CDR1 and CDR2 sequences are SGHRS and YFSETQ. The CDR3 is 13 amino acids. Clones were read by immunoSEQ multiplex PCR, and TCRdb kept only the in-frame ones, dropping some. The table has 160,000 or so clones, around 80% seen once. Ages ranged from about 18 to 89 years, with residence in more than 20 US areas. Participant-given clinical history determined each cohort assignment. This chain uses TRBV5-1 with TRBJ1-1; D not certain. Sequenced material: PBMCs or T cells enriched from blood (not recorded which). The sequence was collected from a woman between 55 and 75 years old who had recovered from COVID-19. The CDR3 loop is CASSTQPNTEAFF. CDR3 DNA: TGCGCCAGCAGCACACAGCCGAACACTGAAGCTTTCTTT.